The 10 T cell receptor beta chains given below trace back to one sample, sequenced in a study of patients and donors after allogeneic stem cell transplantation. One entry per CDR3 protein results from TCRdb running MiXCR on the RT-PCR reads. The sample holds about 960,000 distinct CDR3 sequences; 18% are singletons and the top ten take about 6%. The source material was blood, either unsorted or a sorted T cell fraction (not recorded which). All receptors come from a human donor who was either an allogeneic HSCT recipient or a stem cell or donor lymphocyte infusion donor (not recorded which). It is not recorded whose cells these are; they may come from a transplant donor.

In DNA, the CDR3 is TGTGCCAGCAGCTTAATGGCAACTAATGAAAAACTGTTTTTT. Amino acids: CASSLMATNEKLFF. V usage is TRBV11-2 and J usage is TRBJ1-4; the D is unclear. Trimming took off 2 bases at V and 0 bases at J, with 4 bases between the two ends. CDR1 and CDR2 (germline): SGHAT, FQNNGV. This CDR3 is 14 amino acids long.

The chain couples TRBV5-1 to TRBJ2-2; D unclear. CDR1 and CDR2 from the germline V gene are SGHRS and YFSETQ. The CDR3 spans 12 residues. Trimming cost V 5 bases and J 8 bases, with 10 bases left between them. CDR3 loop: CASRSGEGELFF. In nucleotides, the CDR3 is TGCGCCAGCAGGTCCGGAGAGGGGGAGCTGTTTTTT.

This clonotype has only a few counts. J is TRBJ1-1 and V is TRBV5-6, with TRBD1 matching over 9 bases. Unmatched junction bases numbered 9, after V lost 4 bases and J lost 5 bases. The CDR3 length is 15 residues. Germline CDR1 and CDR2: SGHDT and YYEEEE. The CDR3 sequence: CASSPGTGQGTEAFF. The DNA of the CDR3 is TGTGCCAGCAGCCCTGGGACAGGGCAGGGGACTGAAGCTTTCTTT. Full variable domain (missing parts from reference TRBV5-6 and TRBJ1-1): DAGVTQSPTHLIKTRGQQVTLRCSPKSGHDTVSWYQQALGQGPQFIFQYYEEEERQRGNFPDRFSGHQFPNYSSELNVNALLLGDSALYLCASSPGTGQGTEAFFGQGTRLTVV.

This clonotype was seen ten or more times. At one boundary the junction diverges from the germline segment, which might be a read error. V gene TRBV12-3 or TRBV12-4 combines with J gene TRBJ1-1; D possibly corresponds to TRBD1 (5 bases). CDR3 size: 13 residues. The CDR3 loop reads CASKWTPQSPGIF. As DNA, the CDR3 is TGTGCCAGCAAGTGGACACCGCAATCTCCTGGGATCTTT.

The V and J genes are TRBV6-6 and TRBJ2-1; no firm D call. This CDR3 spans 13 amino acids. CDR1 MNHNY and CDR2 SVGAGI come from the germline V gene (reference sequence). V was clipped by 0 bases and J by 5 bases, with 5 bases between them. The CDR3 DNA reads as TGTGCCAGCAGTTACTCAATTGACAATGAGCAGTTCTTC. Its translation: CASSYSIDNEQFF.

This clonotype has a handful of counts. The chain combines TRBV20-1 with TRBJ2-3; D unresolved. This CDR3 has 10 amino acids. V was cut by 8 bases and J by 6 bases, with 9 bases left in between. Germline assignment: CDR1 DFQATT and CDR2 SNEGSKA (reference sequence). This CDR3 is CSLVQDTQYF. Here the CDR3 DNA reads TGCAGTCTAGTACAGGATACGCAGTATTTT.

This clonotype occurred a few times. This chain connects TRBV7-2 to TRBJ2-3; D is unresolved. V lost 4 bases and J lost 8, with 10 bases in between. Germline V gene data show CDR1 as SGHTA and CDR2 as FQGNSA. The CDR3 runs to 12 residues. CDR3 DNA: TGTGCCAGCAGCTCACCAAGCCGTACGCAGTATTTT. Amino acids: CASSSPSRTQYF.

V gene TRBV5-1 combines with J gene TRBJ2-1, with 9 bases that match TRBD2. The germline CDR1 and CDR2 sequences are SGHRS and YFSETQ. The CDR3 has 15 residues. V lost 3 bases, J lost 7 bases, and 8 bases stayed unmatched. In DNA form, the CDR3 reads TGCGCCAGCAGCTATCTAGCGGGGATTGGGAATGAGCAGTTCTTC. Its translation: CASSYLAGIGNEQFF.

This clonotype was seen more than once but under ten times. DNA for the CDR3: TGTGCCAGCTCCCTTCGGTCTAGCGGGAGAGGTAGCCCTGGGGCCAACGTCCTGACTTTC. Translation gives CASSLRSSGRGSPGANVLTF. The chain is built from TRBV18 and TRBJ2-6, with 10 bases lining up with TRBD2. V shed 6 bases, J shed 2 bases, and the junction held 16 bases outside the gene matches. The germline V gene encodes CDR1 KGHSH and CDR2 LQKENI. The CDR3 runs to 20 residues.

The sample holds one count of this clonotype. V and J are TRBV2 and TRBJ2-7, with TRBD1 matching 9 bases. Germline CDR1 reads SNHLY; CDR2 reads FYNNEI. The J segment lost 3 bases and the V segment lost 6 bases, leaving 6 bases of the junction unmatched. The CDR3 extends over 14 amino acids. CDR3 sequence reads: CASRATGGGYEQYF. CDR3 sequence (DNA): TGTGCCAGCAGGGCCACAGGGGGCGGCTACGAGCAGTACTTC. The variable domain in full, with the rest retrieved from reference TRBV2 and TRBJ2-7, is EPEVTQTPSHQVTQMGQEVILRCVPISNHLYFYWYRQILGQKVEFLVSFYNNEISEKSEIFDDQFSVERPDGSNFTLKIRSTKLEDSAMYFCASRATGGGYEQYFGPGTRLTVT.